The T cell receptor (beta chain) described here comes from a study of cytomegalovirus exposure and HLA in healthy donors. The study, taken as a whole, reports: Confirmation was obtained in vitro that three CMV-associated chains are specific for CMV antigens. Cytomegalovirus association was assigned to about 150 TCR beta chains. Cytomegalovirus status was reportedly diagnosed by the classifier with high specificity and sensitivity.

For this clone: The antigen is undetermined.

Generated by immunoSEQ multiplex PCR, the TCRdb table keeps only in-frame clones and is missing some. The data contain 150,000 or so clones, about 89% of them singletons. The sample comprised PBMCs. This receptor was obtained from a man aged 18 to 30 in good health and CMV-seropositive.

CDR3 loop: CASRGAGGTDTQYF. For the CDR3, the DNA is TGTGCCAGCAGGGGGGCGGGAGGGACAGATACGCAGTATTTT. This sequence joins TRBV2 and TRBJ2-3, with 9 bases identical to TRBD2. Germline V gene sequence: CDR1 SNHLY, CDR2 FYNNEI. The J segment lost 3 bases and the V segment lost 6 bases, leaving 4 bases of the junction unmatched. The CDR3 is made up of 14 amino acids.